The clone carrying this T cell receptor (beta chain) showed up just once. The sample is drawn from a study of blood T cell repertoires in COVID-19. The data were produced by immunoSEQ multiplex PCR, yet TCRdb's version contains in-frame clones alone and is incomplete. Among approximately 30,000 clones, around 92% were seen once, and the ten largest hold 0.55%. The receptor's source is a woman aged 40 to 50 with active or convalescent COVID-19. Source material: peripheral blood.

The CDR3 is CRTGQGSNRNTGELFF. DNA for the CDR3: TGCAGAACGGGACAGGGATCCAATAGGAACACCGGGGAGCTGTTTTTT. The chain carries TRBV29-1 and TRBJ2-2; TRBD1 matches at 9 bases. In germline, CDR1 is SQVTM, CDR2 ANQGSEA. The CDR3 runs 16 residues.